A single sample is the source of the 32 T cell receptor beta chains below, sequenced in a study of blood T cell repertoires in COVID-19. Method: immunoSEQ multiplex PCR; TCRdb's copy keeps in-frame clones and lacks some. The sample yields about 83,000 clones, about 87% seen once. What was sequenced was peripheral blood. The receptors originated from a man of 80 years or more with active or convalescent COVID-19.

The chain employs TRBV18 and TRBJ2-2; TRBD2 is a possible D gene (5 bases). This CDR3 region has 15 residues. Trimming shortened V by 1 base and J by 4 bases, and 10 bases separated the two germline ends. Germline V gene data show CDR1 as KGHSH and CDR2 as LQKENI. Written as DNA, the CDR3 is TGTGCCAGCTCACCACAAGTCGAGGGCACCGGGGAGCTGTTTTTT. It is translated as CASSPQVEGTGELFF.

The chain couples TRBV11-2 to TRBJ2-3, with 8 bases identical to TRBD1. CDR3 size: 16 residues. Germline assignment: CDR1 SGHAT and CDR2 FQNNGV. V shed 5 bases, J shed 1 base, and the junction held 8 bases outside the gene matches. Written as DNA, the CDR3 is TGTGCCAGCAGCACGCAGGGGGCGGTGGGCACAGATACGCAGTATTTT. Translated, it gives CASSTQGAVGTDTQYF.

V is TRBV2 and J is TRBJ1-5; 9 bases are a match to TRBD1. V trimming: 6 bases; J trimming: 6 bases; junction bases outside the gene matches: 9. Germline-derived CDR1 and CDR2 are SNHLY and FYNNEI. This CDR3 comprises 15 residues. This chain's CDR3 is CASSRTGGEGQPQHF. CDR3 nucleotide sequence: TGTGCCAGCAGCCGAACAGGGGGCGAAGGTCAGCCCCAGCATTTT.

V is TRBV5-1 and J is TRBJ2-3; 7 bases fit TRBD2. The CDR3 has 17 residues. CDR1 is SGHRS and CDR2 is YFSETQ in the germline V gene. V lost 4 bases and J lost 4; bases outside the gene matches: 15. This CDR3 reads CASSLISMGGPSDTQYF. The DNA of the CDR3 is TGCGCCAGCAGCCTTATTAGCATGGGAGGGCCCTCAGATACGCAGTATTTT. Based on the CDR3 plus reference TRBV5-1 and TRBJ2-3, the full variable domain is KAGVTQTPRYLIKTRGQQVTLSCSPISGHRSVSWYQQTPGQGLQFLFEYFSETQRNKGNFPGRFSGRQFSNSRSEMNVSTLELGDSALYLCASSLISMGGPSDTQYFGPGTRLTVL.

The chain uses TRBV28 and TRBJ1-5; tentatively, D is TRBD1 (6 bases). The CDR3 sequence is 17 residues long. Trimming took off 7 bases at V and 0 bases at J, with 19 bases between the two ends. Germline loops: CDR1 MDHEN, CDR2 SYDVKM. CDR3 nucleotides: TGTGCCAGCAAGCACCCCGGAGGGGGGGATAGCAATCAGCCCCAGCATTTT. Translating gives CASKHPGGGDSNQPQHF.

As DNA, the CDR3 is TGCGCCAGCAGACCTTTGACCGGGGAGGTCGGGGAGCTGTTTTTT. It is translated as CASRPLTGEVGELFF. V and J are TRBV5-1 and TRBJ2-2; D is perhaps TRBD2 (6 bases). CDR3 length: 15 amino acids. V was shortened by 5 bases and J by 7 bases, with 18 bases between the two germline ends. Germline lookup yields CDR1 SGHRS and CDR2 YFSETQ.

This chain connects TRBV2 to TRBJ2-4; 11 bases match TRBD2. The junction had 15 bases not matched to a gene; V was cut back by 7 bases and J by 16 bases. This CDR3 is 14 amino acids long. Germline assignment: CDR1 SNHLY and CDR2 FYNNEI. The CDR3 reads CASTPVVAGGPHYF. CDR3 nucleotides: TGTGCCAGCACCCCGGTGGTAGCGGGGGGGCCACACTACTTC. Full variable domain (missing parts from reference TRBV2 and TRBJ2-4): EPEVTQTPSHQVTQMGQEVILRCVPISNHLYFYWYRQILGQKVEFLVSFYNNEISEKSEIFDDQFSVERPDGSNFTLKIRSTKLEDSAMYFCASTPVVAGGPHYFGAGTRLSVL.

In DNA form, the CDR3 reads TGTGCCAGCAGTGGGCGGGCGGAAGCTTTCTTT. Translating it yields CASSGRAEAFF. This chain links TRBV12-3 or TRBV12-4 with TRBJ1-1; no clear D. This CDR3 comprises 11 residues. V dropped 5 bases and J dropped 8 bases, with 9 bases sitting between them.

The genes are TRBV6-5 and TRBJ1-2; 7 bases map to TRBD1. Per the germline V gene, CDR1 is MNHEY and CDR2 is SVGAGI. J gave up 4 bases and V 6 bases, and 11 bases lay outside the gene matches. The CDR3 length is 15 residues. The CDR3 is CASRPGGGKGYGYTF. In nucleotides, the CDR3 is TGTGCCAGCAGGCCAGGAGGGGGCAAGGGCTATGGCTACACCTTC.

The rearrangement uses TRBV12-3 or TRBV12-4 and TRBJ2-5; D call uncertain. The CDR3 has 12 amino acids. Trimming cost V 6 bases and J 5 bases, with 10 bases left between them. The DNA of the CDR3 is TGTGCCAGCAGCCGTGTTATGGAGACCCAGTACTTC. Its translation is CASSRVMETQYF.

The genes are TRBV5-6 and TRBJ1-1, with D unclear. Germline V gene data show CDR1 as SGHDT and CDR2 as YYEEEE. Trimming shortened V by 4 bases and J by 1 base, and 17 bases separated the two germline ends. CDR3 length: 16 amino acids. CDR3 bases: TGTGCCAGCAGCAGAGCGTTGGCGGGTGGGAACACTGAAGCTTTCTTT. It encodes CASSRALAGGNTEAFF. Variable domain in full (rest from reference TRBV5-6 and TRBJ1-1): DAGVTQSPTHLIKTRGQQVTLRCSPKSGHDTVSWYQQALGQGPQFIFQYYEEEERQRGNFPDRFSGHQFPNYSSELNVNALLLGDSALYLCASSRALAGGNTEAFFGQGTRLTVV.

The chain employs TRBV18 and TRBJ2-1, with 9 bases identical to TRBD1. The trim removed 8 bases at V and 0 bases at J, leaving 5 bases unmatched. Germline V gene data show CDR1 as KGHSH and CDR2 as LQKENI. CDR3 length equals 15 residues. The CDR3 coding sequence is TGTGCCAGCCACCGGGACAGGGCCTCCTACAATGAGCAGTTCTTC. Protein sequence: CASHRDRASYNEQFF.

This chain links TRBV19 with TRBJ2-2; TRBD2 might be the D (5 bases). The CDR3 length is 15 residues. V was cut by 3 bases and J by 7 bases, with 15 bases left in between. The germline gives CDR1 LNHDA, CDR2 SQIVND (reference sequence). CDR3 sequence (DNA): TGTGCCAGTAGTATCGCTAGAGGGAGCGGCGGGGAGCTGTTTTTT. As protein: CASSIARGSGGELFF.

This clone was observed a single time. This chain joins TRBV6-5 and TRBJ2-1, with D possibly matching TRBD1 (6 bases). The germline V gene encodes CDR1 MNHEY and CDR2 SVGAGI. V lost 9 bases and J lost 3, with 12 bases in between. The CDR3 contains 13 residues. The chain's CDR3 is CASGRGRYNEQFF. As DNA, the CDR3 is TGTGCCAGTGGCAGGGGTCGCTACAATGAGCAGTTCTTC.

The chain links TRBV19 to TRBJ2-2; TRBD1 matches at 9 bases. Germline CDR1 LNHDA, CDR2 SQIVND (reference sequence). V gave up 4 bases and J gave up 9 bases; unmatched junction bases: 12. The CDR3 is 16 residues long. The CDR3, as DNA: TGTGCCAGTAGTACTAATACAGGGGGCGCCGGACGGGAGCTGTTTTTT. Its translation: CASSTNTGGAGRELFF.

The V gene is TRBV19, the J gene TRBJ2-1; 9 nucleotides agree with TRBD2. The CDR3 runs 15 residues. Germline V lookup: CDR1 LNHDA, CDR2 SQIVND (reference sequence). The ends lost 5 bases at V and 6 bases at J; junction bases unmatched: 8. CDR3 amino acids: CASSWGLAGLNEQFF. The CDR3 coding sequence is TGTGCCAGTAGTTGGGGGCTAGCGGGACTCAATGAGCAGTTCTTC.

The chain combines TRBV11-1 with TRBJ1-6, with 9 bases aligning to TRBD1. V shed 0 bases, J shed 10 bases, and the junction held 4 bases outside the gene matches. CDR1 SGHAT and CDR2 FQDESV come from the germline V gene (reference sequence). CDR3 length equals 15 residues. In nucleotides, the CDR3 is TGTGCCAGCAGCTTAGCGACAGGGGGATGGTCACCCCTCCACTTT. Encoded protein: CASSLATGGWSPLHF.

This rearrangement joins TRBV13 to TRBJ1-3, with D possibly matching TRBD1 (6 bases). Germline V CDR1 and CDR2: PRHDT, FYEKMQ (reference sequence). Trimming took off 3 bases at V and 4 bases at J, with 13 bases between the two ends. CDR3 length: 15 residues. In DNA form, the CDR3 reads TGTGCCAGCAGCTTCGAGGGACACCTAGGAAACACCATATATTTT. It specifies CASSFEGHLGNTIYF.

The CDR3 DNA follows: TGTGCCAGCAGTTACGGGGCAAGCACAGATACGCAGTATTTT. It encodes CASSYGASTDTQYF. The chain recombines TRBV6-5 with TRBJ2-3, with D possibly TRBD1 on 5 matching bases. This CDR3 contains 14 residues. Trimming removed 2 bases at V and 0 bases at J, with 6 bases between. Germline loops: CDR1 MNHEY, CDR2 SVGAGI.

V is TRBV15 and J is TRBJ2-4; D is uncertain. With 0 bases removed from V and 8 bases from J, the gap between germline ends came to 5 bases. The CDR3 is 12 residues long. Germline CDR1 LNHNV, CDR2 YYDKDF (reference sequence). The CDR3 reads CATSRDYDIQYF. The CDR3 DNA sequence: TGTGCCACCAGCAGAGATTATGACATTCAGTACTTC. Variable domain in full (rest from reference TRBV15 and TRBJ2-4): DAMVIQNPRYQVTQFGKPVTLSCSQTLNHNVMYWYQQKSSQAPKLLFHYYDKDFNNEADTPDNFQSRRPNTSFCFLDIRSPGLGDTAMYLCATSRDYDIQYFGAGTRLSVL.

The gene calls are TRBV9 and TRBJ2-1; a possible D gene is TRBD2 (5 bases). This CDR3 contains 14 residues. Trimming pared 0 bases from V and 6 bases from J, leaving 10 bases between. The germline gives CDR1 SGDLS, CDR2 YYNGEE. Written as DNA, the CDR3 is TGTGCCAGCAGCGTAGACGGGATGGGCAATGAGCAGTTCTTC. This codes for CASSVDGMGNEQFF.

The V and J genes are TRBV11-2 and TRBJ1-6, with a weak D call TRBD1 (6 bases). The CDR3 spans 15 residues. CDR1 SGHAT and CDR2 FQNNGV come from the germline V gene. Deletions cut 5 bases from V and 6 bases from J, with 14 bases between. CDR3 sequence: CASSLHRDGNSPLHF. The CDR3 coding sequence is TGTGCCAGCAGCCTCCACAGGGATGGTAATTCACCCCTCCACTTT.

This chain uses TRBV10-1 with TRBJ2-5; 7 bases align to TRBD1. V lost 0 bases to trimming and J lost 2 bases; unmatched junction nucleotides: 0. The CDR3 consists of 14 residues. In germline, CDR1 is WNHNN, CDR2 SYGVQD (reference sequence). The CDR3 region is CASSESGQQETQYF. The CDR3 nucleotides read TGCGCCAGCAGTGAGTCGGGACAGCAAGAGACCCAGTACTTC.

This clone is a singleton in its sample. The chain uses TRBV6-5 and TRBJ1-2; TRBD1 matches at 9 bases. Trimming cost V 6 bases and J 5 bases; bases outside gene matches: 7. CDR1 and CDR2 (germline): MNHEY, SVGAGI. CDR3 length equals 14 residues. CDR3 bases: TGTGCCAGCAGAAGACAGGGGGAGCCTTATGGCTACACCTTC. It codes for CASRRQGEPYGYTF.

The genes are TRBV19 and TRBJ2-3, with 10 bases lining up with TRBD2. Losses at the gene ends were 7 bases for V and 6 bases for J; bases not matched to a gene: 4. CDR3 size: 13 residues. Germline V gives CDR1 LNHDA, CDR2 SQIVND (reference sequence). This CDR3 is CASKASGSDTQYF. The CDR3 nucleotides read TGTGCCAGTAAGGCTAGCGGGAGTGATACGCAGTATTTT.

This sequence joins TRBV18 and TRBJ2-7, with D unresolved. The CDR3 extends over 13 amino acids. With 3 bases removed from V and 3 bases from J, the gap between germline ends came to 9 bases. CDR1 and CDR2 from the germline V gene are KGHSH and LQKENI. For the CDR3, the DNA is TGTGCCAGCTCACCGCGGCGCCTCTACGAGCAGTACGTC. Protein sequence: CASSPRRLYEQYV.

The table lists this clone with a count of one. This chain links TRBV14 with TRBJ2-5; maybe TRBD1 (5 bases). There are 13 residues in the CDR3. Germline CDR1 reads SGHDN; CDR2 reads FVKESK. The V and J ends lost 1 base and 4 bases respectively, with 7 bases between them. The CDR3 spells CASSQVRGETQYF. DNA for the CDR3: TGTGCCAGCAGCCAAGTAAGGGGAGAGACCCAGTACTTC. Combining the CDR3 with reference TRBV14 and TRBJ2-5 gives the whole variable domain EAGVTQFPSHSVIEKGQTVTLRCDPISGHDNLYWYRRVMGKEIKFLLHFVKESKQDESGMPNNRFLAERTGGTYSTLKVQPAELEDSGVYFCASSQVRGETQYFGPGTRLLVL.

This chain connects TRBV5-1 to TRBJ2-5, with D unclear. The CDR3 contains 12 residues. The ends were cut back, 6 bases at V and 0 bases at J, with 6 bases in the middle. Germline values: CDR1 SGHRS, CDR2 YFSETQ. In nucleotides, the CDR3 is TGCGCCAGCACCCAGGACCAAGAGACCCAGTACTTC. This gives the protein CASTQDQETQYF.

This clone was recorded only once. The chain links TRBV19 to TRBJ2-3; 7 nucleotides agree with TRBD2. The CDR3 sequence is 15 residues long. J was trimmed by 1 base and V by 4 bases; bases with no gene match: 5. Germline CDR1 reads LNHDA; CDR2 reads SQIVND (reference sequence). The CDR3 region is CASSTTGGRTDTQYF. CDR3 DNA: TGTGCCAGTAGTACTACGGGAGGCCGCACAGATACGCAGTATTTT.

The CDR3 loop is CASSPERVRNSPLHF. Here the CDR3 DNA reads TGTGCCAGCAGCCCTGAGCGTGTCCGCAATTCACCCCTCCACTTT. The chain is built from TRBV5-4 and TRBJ1-6; no reliable D call. The CDR3 is made up of 15 amino acids. Germline V gives CDR1 SGHNT, CDR2 YYREEE (reference sequence). The V gene lost 4 bases and the J gene lost 7 bases, with 15 bases spanning the gap.

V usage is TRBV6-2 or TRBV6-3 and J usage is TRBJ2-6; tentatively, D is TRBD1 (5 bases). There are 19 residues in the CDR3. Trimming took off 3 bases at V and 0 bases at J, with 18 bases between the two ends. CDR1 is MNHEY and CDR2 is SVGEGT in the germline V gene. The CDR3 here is CASSYSSQDIDSGANVLTF. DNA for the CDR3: TGTGCCAGCAGTTATTCTTCACAGGATATCGACTCTGGGGCCAACGTCCTGACTTTC.

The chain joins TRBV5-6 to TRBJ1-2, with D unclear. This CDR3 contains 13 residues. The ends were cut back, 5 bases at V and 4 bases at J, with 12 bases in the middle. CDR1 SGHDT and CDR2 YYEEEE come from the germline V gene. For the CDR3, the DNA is TGTGCCAGCAGTTACGGGTCAAGCTATGGCTACACCTTC. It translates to CASSYGSSYGYTF.